These 16 T cell receptor beta chains were all obtained from the same sample, sequenced in a study of blood T cells in healthy people across ages. Together with a sample-barcoded 5' primer, a J-beta primer mix was included in a second PCR lasting about 7 to 11 cycles. MiXCR was run by TCRdb on the 5' RACE reads, yielding one entry per CDR3 protein. The profile shows 1 million to 1.2 million distinct CDR3 sequences, 35% to 40% of them singletons. Sequencing was carried out using blood. The receptors were gathered from a man younger than 35 in good health.

The rearrangement joins TRBV28 to TRBJ2-3; TRBD1 is a possible D gene (5 bases). The length of the CDR3 is 12 residues. V lost 6 bases and J lost 5, with 9 bases in between. Germline-derived CDR1 and CDR2 are MDHEN and SYDVKM. The CDR3 coding sequence is TGTGCCAGCAGGAGCAGGGAAGATACGCAGTATTTT. Amino acid sequence: CASRSREDTQYF.

The genes are TRBV3-1 and TRBJ2-7; the D is unclear. CDR1 is LGHDT and CDR2 is YNNKEL in the germline V gene (reference sequence). Trimming pared 0 bases from V and 7 bases from J, leaving 16 bases between. This CDR3 spans 15 amino acids. This chain's CDR3 is CASSQEILLRSEQYF. The CDR3 DNA is TGTGCCAGCAGCCAAGAGATCCTGTTGAGAAGTGAGCAGTACTTC.

The table lists this clonotype with a few counts. V and J are TRBV5-1 and TRBJ1-2; the match to TRBD1 covers 8 bases. V trimming: 2 bases; J trimming: 3 bases; junction bases outside the gene matches: 6. Germline CDR1 is SGHRS and CDR2 is YFSETQ. The CDR3 covers 15 residues. CDR3 region: CASSFQGARDYGYTF. The DNA of the CDR3 is TGCGCCAGCAGCTTTCAGGGGGCTAGGGACTATGGCTACACCTTC.

The V gene is TRBV7-2, the J gene TRBJ2-7, with 7 bases identical to TRBD1. CDR3 length equals 14 residues. V was clipped by 5 bases and J by 5 bases; unmatched bases: 9. CDR1 is SGHTA and CDR2 is FQGNSA in the germline V gene. CDR3 sequence reads: CASSLRQGRDEQYF. The CDR3 DNA follows: TGTGCCAGCAGCCTAAGACAGGGCCGGGACGAGCAGTACTTC.

The chain combines TRBV7-8 with TRBJ2-1; 7 bases map to TRBD2. The better agreement between TRBJ2-7 and the DNA end casts doubt on the J call. The CDR3 contains 16 residues. CDR1 and CDR2 from the germline V gene are SGHVS and FQNEAQ. The CDR3 loop reads CASSSRVLASDNEQYF. For the CDR3, the DNA is TGTGCCAGCAGCTCAAGGGTACTAGCGTCCGACAATGAGCAGTACTTC.

The chain couples TRBV4-1 to TRBJ2-1, with 11 bases fitting TRBD1. This CDR3 is 14 amino acids long. Germline values: CDR1 MGHRA, CDR2 YSYEKL. V was pared by 8 bases and J by 7 bases, with 7 bases of the junction left unmatched. This chain's CDR3 is CASRGTGGRNEQFF. CDR3 DNA: TGCGCCAGCCGCGGGACAGGGGGTCGAAATGAGCAGTTCTTC.

The rearrangement joins TRBV9 to TRBJ2-7; 9 bases agree with TRBD1. After removal of 4 bases from V and 7 bases from J, the junction contained 18 bases not matched to a gene. The length of the CDR3 is 17 residues. The V gene's germline CDR1 is SGDLS and CDR2 YYNGEE. CDR3 in DNA: TGTGCCAGCAGCCCCCGACAGGGGGTCTCCTCCTACAATGAGCAGTACTTC. As protein: CASSPRQGVSSYNEQYF.

The chain has TRBV4-1 and TRBJ1-1; TRBD1 matches 7 bases. With 2 bases clipped from V and 1 base from J, the junction kept 4 bases outside the gene matches. The CDR3 is made up of 15 amino acids. CDR1 and CDR2 (germline): MGHRA, YSYEKL. The CDR3, as DNA: TGCGCCAGCAGCCAACACAGGGGCCGGAACACTGAAGCTTTCTTT. Translating it yields CASSQHRGRNTEAFF.

A remark on this clonotype: This sequence may be a read error, since a much larger clone differs from it by one base. The chain has TRBV5-1 and TRBJ2-7; D not resolved. V was cut by 3 bases and J by 0 bases, with 10 bases left in between. The CDR3 spans 14 residues. Germline CDR1 is SGHRS and CDR2 is YFSETQ. Here the CDR3 DNA reads TGCGCCAGCAGCTGGGATGTCAACTCCTACGAGCAGTACTTC. The encoded protein is CASSWDVNSYEQYF.

This sequence joins TRBV12-3 or TRBV12-4 and TRBJ2-1; the match to TRBD1 covers 7 bases. V gave up 6 bases and J gave up 9 bases; unmatched junction bases: 5. This CDR3 spans 12 amino acids. CDR3 residues: CASRSDRAEQFF. The DNA of the CDR3 is TGTGCCAGCAGGAGCGACAGGGCTGAGCAGTTCTTC.

This CDR3 is CSATELRQNYNQETQYF. The CDR3 DNA reads TGCAGTGCTACCGAACTGAGGCAGAATTATAACCAAGAGACCCAGTACTTC. The chain joins TRBV20-1 to TRBJ2-5, with unresolved D. The ends were cut back, 4 bases at V and 0 bases at J, with 21 bases in the middle. CDR3 size: 17 residues. Germline V lookup: CDR1 DFQATT, CDR2 SNEGSKA (reference sequence).

The sample holds a few counts of this clonotype. V and J are TRBV10-3 and TRBJ1-2, with D unresolved. The CDR3 covers 13 residues. Germline assignment: CDR1 ENHRY and CDR2 SYGVKD. The V gene lost 7 bases and the J gene lost 6 bases, with 15 bases spanning the gap. CDR3 nucleotides: TGTGCCATCAAAGAGCGGAGGGTCAATGGCTACACCTTC. Protein sequence: CAIKERRVNGYTF.

The chain employs TRBV20-1 and TRBJ2-3; 7 positions match TRBD2. CDR1 and CDR2 (germline): DFQATT, SNEGSKA (reference sequence). The length of the CDR3 is 15 residues. The ends lost 2 bases at V and 3 bases at J; junction bases unmatched: 8. The CDR3 spells CSARIAGAGTDTQYF. CDR3 bases: TGCAGTGCTAGAATCGCGGGAGCGGGTACAGATACGCAGTATTTT.

The chain is built from TRBV4-1 and TRBJ2-1; D gene uncertain. V dropped 3 bases and J dropped 6 bases, with 12 bases sitting between them. CDR1 and CDR2 from the germline V gene are MGHRA and YSYEKL. The CDR3 runs to 14 residues. CDR3 nucleotides: TGCGCCAGCAGCCACATATCCCAAAGCAATGAGCAGTTCTTC. Its translation: CASSHISQSNEQFF.

V gene TRBV19 combines with J gene TRBJ1-1; 8 bases line up with TRBD1. V lost 4 bases and J lost 4; bases outside the gene matches: 5. The CDR3 runs to 14 residues. Germline V lookup: CDR1 LNHDA, CDR2 SQIVND (reference sequence). The CDR3 coding sequence is TGTGCCAGTAGTACAGGGGGCGCCCCCACTGAAGCTTTCTTT. Encoded protein: CASSTGGAPTEAFF.

Concerning this clonotype: The junction differs from germline at one of its ends, possibly a read error. The chain employs TRBV2 and TRBJ1-1; D unresolved. The V gene's germline CDR1 is SNHLY and CDR2 FYNNEI. There are 12 residues in the CDR3. The CDR3 is CASSEEGIEASF. The CDR3 nucleotides are TGTGCCAGCAGTGAAGAGGGCATCGAAGCTTCCTTT. Together with reference TRBV2 and TRBJ1-1, the CDR3 gives the full variable domain: EPEVTQTPSHQVTQMGQEVILRCVPISNHLYFYWYRQILGQKVEFLVSFYNNEISEKSEIFDDQFSVERPDGSNFTLKIRSTKLEDSAMYFCASSEEGIEASFGQGTRLTVV.